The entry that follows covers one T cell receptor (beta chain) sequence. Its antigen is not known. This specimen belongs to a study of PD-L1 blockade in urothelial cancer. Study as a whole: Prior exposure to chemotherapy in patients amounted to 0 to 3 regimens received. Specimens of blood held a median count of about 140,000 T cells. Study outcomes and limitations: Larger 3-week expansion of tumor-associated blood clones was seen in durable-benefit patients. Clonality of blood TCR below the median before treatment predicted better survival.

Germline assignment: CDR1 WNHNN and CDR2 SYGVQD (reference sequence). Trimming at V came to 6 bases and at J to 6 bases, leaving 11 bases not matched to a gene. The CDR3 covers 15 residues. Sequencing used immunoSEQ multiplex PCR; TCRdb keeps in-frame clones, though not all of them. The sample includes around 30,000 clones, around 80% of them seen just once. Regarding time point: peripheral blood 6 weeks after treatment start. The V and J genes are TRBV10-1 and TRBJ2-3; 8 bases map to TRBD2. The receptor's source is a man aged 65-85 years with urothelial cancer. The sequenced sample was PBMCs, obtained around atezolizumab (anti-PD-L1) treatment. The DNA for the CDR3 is TGCGCCAGCAGCCCCCTGCGGGGGGTCACCGATACGCAGTATTTT. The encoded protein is CASSPLRGVTDTQYF.